The next 16 T cell receptor beta chains were all read from a single sample in a study of OX40 agonist ivuxolimab in advanced cancers. The method was immunoSEQ multiplex PCR; TCRdb's version includes in-frame clones alone and lacks a portion of them. The sample has approximately 70,000 clones, about 85% seen once. The sample was CD4+ or CD8+ T cells sorted from blood, taken in a trial of the OX40 agonist ivuxolimab. These receptors came from an adult with an advanced solid tumor such as melanoma, head and neck, liver or kidney cancer.

The V gene is TRBV5-1, the J gene TRBJ2-1; 16 bases are shared with TRBD2. Germline loops: CDR1 SGHRS, CDR2 YFSETQ. The CDR3 length is 17 residues. V lost 4 bases and J lost 3; bases outside the gene matches: 4. In DNA, the CDR3 is TGCGCCAGCAGCACTGGGACTAGCGGGAGGGTCTACAATGAGCAGTTCTTC. It is translated as CASSTGTSGRVYNEQFF. The full variable domain, with the rest looked up from reference TRBV5-1 and TRBJ2-1, is KAGVTQTPRYLIKTRGQQVTLSCSPISGHRSVSWYQQTPGQGLQFLFEYFSETQRNKGNFPGRFSGRQFSNSRSEMNVSTLELGDSALYLCASSTGTSGRVYNEQFFGPGTRLTVL.

The V gene is TRBV11-3, the J gene TRBJ2-2, with TRBD2 identical over 13 bases. V lost 4 bases to trimming and J lost 4 bases; unmatched junction nucleotides: 9. The germline CDR1 and CDR2 sequences are SGHNT and YENEEA. This CDR3 has 18 amino acids. Here the CDR3 reads CASSSSLAGGPATGELFF. Here the CDR3 DNA reads TGTGCCAGCAGCTCCTCACTAGCGGGGGGGCCTGCCACCGGGGAGCTGTTTTTT. Based on the CDR3 plus reference TRBV11-3 and TRBJ2-2, the full variable domain is EAGVVQSPRYKIIEKKQPVAFWCNPISGHNTLYWYLQNLGQGPELLIRYENEEAVDDSQLPKDRFSAERLKGVDSTLKIQPAELGDSAVYLCASSSSLAGGPATGELFFGEGSRLTVL.

The V and J genes are TRBV6-4 and TRBJ2-2; 7 bases fit TRBD1. Germline-derived CDR1 and CDR2 are MRHNA and SNTAGT. This CDR3 has 15 residues. The ends lost 4 bases at V and 4 bases at J; junction bases unmatched: 6. The CDR3 region is CASSGQGYGTGELFF. In nucleotides, the CDR3 is TGTGCCAGCAGTGGACAGGGCTACGGCACCGGGGAGCTGTTTTTT.

The count of this clone is one. This chain links TRBV7-9 with TRBJ1-3, with no clear D. With 2 bases removed from V and 0 bases from J, the gap between germline ends came to 11 bases. The CDR3 sequence is 16 residues long. Germline values: CDR1 SEHNR, CDR2 FQNEAQ (reference sequence). For the CDR3, the DNA is TGTGCCAGCAGCTTAAAGGCCCTCTTCTCTGGAAACACCATATATTTT. As protein: CASSLKALFSGNTIYF.

This sequence joins TRBV5-1 and TRBJ2-2; 13 nucleotides agree with TRBD2. V gave up 5 bases and J gave up 6 bases; unmatched junction bases: 7. The germline V gene has CDR1 SGHRS and CDR2 YFSETQ. The CDR3 runs to 16 residues. DNA of the CDR3: TGCGCCAGCAGAAGAGGGACTAGCGGGATGGCCGGGGAGCTGTTTTTT. Its translation: CASRRGTSGMAGELFF.

This chain links TRBV28 with TRBJ2-7, with TRBD2 identical over 8 bases. The germline V gene has CDR1 MDHEN and CDR2 SYDVKM. This CDR3 contains 13 residues. V shed 7 bases, J shed 2 bases, and the junction held 4 bases outside the gene matches. This CDR3 is CASIPGGAYEQYF. The CDR3 DNA reads TGTGCCAGCATCCCCGGGGGGGCCTACGAGCAGTACTTC.

This chain joins TRBV5-1 and TRBJ2-7; D gene uncertain. Germline loops: CDR1 SGHRS, CDR2 YFSETQ. CDR3 length equals 14 residues. Trimming removed 6 bases at V and 7 bases at J, with 20 bases between. Here the CDR3 DNA reads TGCGCCAGCAACACCGGGCCCCCGGTCGGTGAGCAGTACTTC. Its protein is CASNTGPPVGEQYF.

This clone was recorded once. V usage is TRBV4-2 and J usage is TRBJ2-5; 8 bases are a match to TRBD2. V dropped 2 bases and J dropped 1; count of bases not matched to a gene: 12. Germline CDR1 reads LGHNA; CDR2 reads YNFKEQ. The CDR3 is made up of 18 amino acids. DNA for the CDR3: TGTGCCAGCAGCCAACGCGCCCTAGCGGGCGCTCTCCAAGAGACCCAGTACTTC. Translated: CASSQRALAGALQETQYF.

This chain joins TRBV18 and TRBJ1-1; D gene unclear. Germline V gene lookup returns CDR1 KGHSH and CDR2 LQKENI. The CDR3 runs 15 residues. Deletions cut 2 bases from V and 4 bases from J, with 14 bases between. The CDR3 nucleotides read TGTGCCAGCTCACCAAGGGCGGATCCCGGCACTGAAGCTTTCTTT. Translated, it gives CASSPRADPGTEAFF.

This clone came up a few times. The chain employs TRBV6-6 and TRBJ1-5, with a tentative D call TRBD1 (6 bases). Per germline, CDR1 MNHNY and CDR2 SVGAGI (reference sequence). The CDR3 runs 14 residues. V was clipped by 3 bases and J by 4 bases, with 10 bases between them. The CDR3 sequence: CASSYDRMNQPQHF. The CDR3 nucleotides are TGTGCCAGCAGTTATGACAGGATGAATCAGCCCCAGCATTTT.

V and J are TRBV6-5 and TRBJ1-1; D possibly corresponds to TRBD1 (5 bases). V lost 2 bases, J lost 5 bases, and 15 bases lay in between. The CDR3 is made up of 15 amino acids. Germline V gives CDR1 MNHEY, CDR2 SVGAGI. In nucleotides, the CDR3 is TGTGCCAGCAGTTACGGTGGCGGGGGAAGGACTGAAGCTTTCTTT. Residues: CASSYGGGGRTEAFF.

The rearrangement joins TRBV9 to TRBJ2-7; D is uncertain. Germline CDR1 SGDLS, CDR2 YYNGEE. CDR3 length: 12 residues. V was cut by 0 bases and J by 3 bases, with 4 bases left in between. Written as DNA, the CDR3 is TGTGCCAGCAGCGTAGACAGCTACGAGCAGTACTTC. It yields the protein CASSVDSYEQYF.

The J gene is TRBJ2-5, the V gene TRBV7-2; tentatively, D is TRBD2 (7 bases). Looked up from germline, CDR1 is SGHTA and CDR2 is FQGNSA. V was pared by 6 bases and J by 5 bases, with 19 bases between. The CDR3 is made up of 15 amino acids. CDR3 amino acids: CASRGGRSYAETQYF. CDR3 nucleotides: TGTGCCAGCAGGGGGGGGCGGAGTTATGCGGAGACCCAGTACTTC.

The gene calls are TRBV7-3 and TRBJ2-7, with 8 bases fitting TRBD1. J lost 3 bases, V lost 2 bases, and 3 bases had no gene match. CDR1 SGHTA and CDR2 FQGTGA come from the germline V gene. CDR3 length: 14 residues. The CDR3 protein is CASSLGDRGYEQYF. Here the CDR3 DNA reads TGTGCCAGCAGCTTAGGCGACAGGGGCTACGAGCAGTACTTC.

This chain connects TRBV2 to TRBJ1-5; no reliable D call. Trimming removed 6 bases from V and 0 bases from J, with 6 bases in between. The CDR3 extends over 13 amino acids. Germline V gives CDR1 SNHLY, CDR2 FYNNEI. CDR3 sequence: CASRGDSNQPQHF. The CDR3 DNA follows: TGTGCCAGCAGGGGAGATAGCAATCAGCCCCAGCATTTT. Based on the CDR3 plus reference TRBV2 and TRBJ1-5, the full variable domain is EPEVTQTPSHQVTQMGQEVILRCVPISNHLYFYWYRQILGQKVEFLVSFYNNEISEKSEIFDDQFSVERPDGSNFTLKIRSTKLEDSAMYFCASRGDSNQPQHFGDGTRLSIL.

This clone was observed a handful of times. This rearrangement joins TRBV5-8 to TRBJ2-5, with 10 bases matching TRBD1. The CDR3 totals 15 residues. CDR1 SGHTS and CDR2 YDEGEE come from the germline V gene. V trimming: 1 base; J trimming: 4 bases; junction bases outside the gene matches: 4. The CDR3 DNA follows: TGTGCCAGCAGCTTGCTCAGGACAGGGGGAGAGACCCAGTACTTC. Translating gives CASSLLRTGGETQYF.